Shown below are 21 T cell receptor beta chains from a single sample sequenced in a study of beta chain features in type 1 diabetes. Overall study findings and caveats: Shorter TCRB CDR3s, moderately but significantly so, marked every one of the four CD4+ subsets in Type 1 diabetes patients.

Since all of the isolated RNA was reverse transcribed, expressed TCRB transcripts were what got sequenced. The data were produced by immunoSEQ multiplex PCR, yet TCRdb's version contains in-frame clones alone and is incomplete. The repertoire holds 95,000 to 150,000 clones, with 16% as singletons. No antigen has been identified for these receptors. The sequenced sample consisted of central memory CD4+ T cells from blood. The receptor source for this set is a young man with type 1 diabetes.

As to this clone: Other DNA sequences from this sample encode an identical CDR3 as well. This chain joins TRBV7-9 and TRBJ1-5; D remains unclear. Germline-derived CDR1 and CDR2 are SEHNR and FQNEAQ (reference sequence). Trimming stripped 6 bases from V and 9 bases from J, with 9 bases between. The CDR3 is made up of 11 amino acids. CDR3 loop: CASSSLGPQHF. In nucleotides, the CDR3 is TGTGCCAGCAGTTCGCTGGGGCCCCAGCATTTT.

This clone has more than one count but fewer than ten. As DNA, the CDR3 is TGTGCCAGCAGCCCCCGAACTAGCGGAAATTATTGGGAGACCCAGTACTTC. Its protein product is CASSPRTSGNYWETQYF. The chain employs TRBV13 and TRBJ2-5; 8 bases match TRBD2. V was pared by 5 bases and J by 5 bases, with 16 bases of the junction left unmatched. The CDR3 runs 17 residues. The germline V gene has CDR1 PRHDT and CDR2 FYEKMQ (reference sequence).

The chain is built from TRBV4-2 and TRBJ1-1; weak D call: TRBD1 (5 bases). CDR1 is LGHNA, CDR2 YNFKEQ, per germline. V was clipped by 4 bases and J by 0 bases, with 18 bases between them. The length of the CDR3 is 17 residues. The CDR3 bases are TGTGCCAGCAGCCGAACACCCTCGAGGGGACTGAACACTGAAGCTTTCTTT. Translating it yields CASSRTPSRGLNTEAFF.

This clone was picked up one time. The rearrangement links TRBV5-1 to TRBJ1-2; weak D call: TRBD1 (6 bases). V was shortened by 2 bases and J by 3 bases, with 11 bases between the two germline ends. Per germline, CDR1 SGHRS and CDR2 YFSETQ. The CDR3 spans 14 residues. The CDR3 is CASSFRQDDYGYTF. CDR3 coding DNA: TGCGCCAGCAGCTTCCGACAGGACGACTATGGCTACACCTTC.

This clone was counted at least ten times. The gene calls are TRBV7-9 and TRBJ2-3, with a tentative D call TRBD1 (5 bases). V was shortened by 5 bases and J by 1 base, with 7 bases between the two germline ends. The length of the CDR3 is 13 residues. CDR1 is SEHNR and CDR2 is FQNEAQ in the germline V gene (reference sequence). The CDR3 DNA sequence: TGTGCCAGCAGCCAACAGGGCACAGATACGCAGTATTTT. It codes for CASSQQGTDTQYF. Drawing the rest from reference TRBV7-9 and TRBJ2-3, the complete variable domain is DTGVSQNPRHKITKRGQNVTFRCDPISEHNRLYWYRQTLGQGPEFLTYFQNEAQLEKSRLLSDRFSAERPKGSFSTLEIQRTEQGDSAMYLCASSQQGTDTQYFGPGTRLTVL.

The chain is built from TRBV6-1 and TRBJ2-1, with no clear D. CDR1 is MNHNS, CDR2 SASEGT, per germline. The CDR3 is made up of 11 amino acids. The V end lost 8 bases, the J end lost 7 bases, and 9 bases lay between the germline ends. The DNA of the CDR3 is TGTGCCAGCCTCTCGTGGAATGAGCAGTTCTTC. Translated: CASLSWNEQFF.

This clone has only a few counts. The chain carries TRBV6-5 and TRBJ1-2; D call uncertain. Germline loops: CDR1 MNHEY, CDR2 SVGAGI. The CDR3 consists of 11 residues. V lost 6 bases and J 8 bases, leaving 10 bases between the germline ends. The CDR3 region has the DNA TGTGCCAGCAGATTCACGGGGGGCTACACCTTC. Encoded protein: CASRFTGGYTF.

The chain couples TRBV7-7 to TRBJ2-5; perhaps TRBD2 as D (5 bases). Looked up from germline, CDR1 is SSHAT and CDR2 is FNYEAQ (reference sequence). The CDR3 is made up of 13 amino acids. Trimming removed 1 base from V and 7 bases from J, with 10 bases in between. The CDR3 region has the DNA TGTGCCAGCAGCTTAGGCGGGCTGGGGACCCAGTACTTC. This translates into CASSLGGLGTQYF. Full variable domain (remainder filled in from reference TRBV7-7 and TRBJ2-5): GAGVSQSPRYKVTKRGQDVTLRCDPISSHATLYWYQQALGQGPEFLTYFNYEAQPDKSGLPSDRFSAERPEGSISTLTIQRTEQRDSAMYRCASSLGGLGTQYFGPGTRLLVL.

The chain carries TRBV19 and TRBJ2-1, with 7 bases lining up with TRBD2. V was clipped by 3 bases and J by 9 bases; unmatched bases: 8. The germline CDR1 and CDR2 sequences are LNHDA and SQIVND (reference sequence). CDR3 length: 14 amino acids. The CDR3 spells CASSIREAGLEQFF. CDR3 nucleotide sequence: TGTGCCAGTAGTATTCGAGAAGCGGGGCTTGAGCAGTTCTTC. The complete variable domain, with remaining parts taken from reference TRBV19 and TRBJ2-1, reads DGGITQSPKYLFRKEGQNVTLSCEQNLNHDAMYWYRQDPGQGLRLIYYSQIVNDFQKGDIAEGYSVSREKKESFPLTVTSAQKNPTAFYLCASSIREAGLEQFFGPGTRLTVL.

The gene calls are TRBV7-3 and TRBJ2-7; possibly TRBD1 for D (5 bases). Looked up from germline, CDR1 is SGHTA and CDR2 is FQGTGA. V was trimmed by 5 bases and J by 0 bases, leaving 14 bases between them. The CDR3 has 15 amino acids. CDR3 in DNA: TGTGCCAGCAGCAAATCAACAGGACCCTCCTACGAGCAGTACTTC. It is translated as CASSKSTGPSYEQYF.

This clone was detected only a few times. This chain links TRBV9 with TRBJ2-7, with 12 bases aligning to TRBD1. This CDR3 is built from 16 residues. The ends lost 4 bases at V and 0 bases at J; junction bases unmatched: 5. In germline, CDR1 is SGDLS, CDR2 YYNGEE. The CDR3 DNA sequence: TGTGCCAGCAGCCTAGGGACAGGGGGCTTCTCCTACGAGCAGTACTTC. This encodes CASSLGTGGFSYEQYF. The entire variable domain, with the rest obtained from reference TRBV9 and TRBJ2-7, is as follows: DSGVTQTPKHLITATGQRVTLRCSPRSGDLSVYWYQQSLDQGLQFLIQYYNGEERAKGNILERFSAQQFPDLHSELNLSSLELGDSALYFCASSLGTGGFSYEQYFGPGTRLTVT.

The CDR3, as DNA: TGTGCCATCAAGGAGACGCAGAACACCGGGGAGCTGTTTTTT. It encodes CAIKETQNTGELFF. The chain carries TRBV10-3 and TRBJ2-2; D not resolved. The CDR3 consists of 14 residues. Germline V CDR1 and CDR2: ENHRY, SYGVKD. V gave up 7 bases and J gave up 1 base, with 10 bases separating them.

The chain recombines TRBV30 with TRBJ2-7, with D unresolved. CDR3 size: 14 residues. Germline assignment: CDR1 GTSNPN and CDR2 SVGIG (reference sequence). Between the trimmed V and J ends, which lost 0 bases and 0 bases, there was a span of 9 bases. The CDR3 region is CAWSVRRSSYEQYF. As DNA, the CDR3 is TGTGCCTGGAGTGTACGACGGAGCTCCTACGAGCAGTACTTC.

Only a few counts were recorded for this clone. The chain has TRBV11-3 and TRBJ2-3; D not certain. Germline V lookup: CDR1 SGHNT, CDR2 YENEEA. The CDR3 is made up of 11 amino acids. Trimming stripped 1 base from V and 4 bases from J, with 0 bases between. Written as DNA, the CDR3 is TGTGCCAGCAGCTTAGCAGATACGCAGTATTTT. Translation gives CASSLADTQYF.

This rearrangement joins TRBV5-6 to TRBJ2-1, with 7 nucleotides matching TRBD1. The V and J ends lost 6 bases and 7 bases, in that order; junction bases with no gene match: 10. The CDR3 has 14 amino acids. Germline assignment: CDR1 SGHDT and CDR2 YYEEEE. CDR3 loop: CASNPPTGLNEQFF. In nucleotides, the CDR3 is TGTGCCAGCAACCCCCCGACAGGGCTAAATGAGCAGTTCTTC. The full variable domain, in which reference TRBV5-6 and TRBJ2-1 provide the parts outside the CDR3, is DAGVTQSPTHLIKTRGQQVTLRCSPKSGHDTVSWYQQALGQGPQFIFQYYEEEERQRGNFPDRFSGHQFPNYSSELNVNALLLGDSALYLCASNPPTGLNEQFFGPGTRLTVL.

The V gene is TRBV11-2, the J gene TRBJ2-7; the match to TRBD2 covers 12 bases. V shed 1 base and J 6 bases; nucleotides not matched to a gene: 4. The CDR3 totals 15 residues. From germline, CDR1 is SGHAT and CDR2 FQNNGV. Here the CDR3 DNA reads TGTGCCAGCAGCTTAGCTTGGACTAGCGGGGCCGAGCAGTACTTC. Translation gives CASSLAWTSGAEQYF.

The rearrangement joins TRBV20-1 to TRBJ1-1; no reliable D call. V gave up 3 bases and J gave up 1 base, with 3 bases separating them. Germline CDR1 is DFQATT and CDR2 is SNEGSKA (reference sequence). The CDR3 spans 11 residues. The CDR3, as DNA: TGCAGTGCTAGTCGGAACACTGAAGCTTTCTTT. This gives the protein CSASRNTEAFF.

In its sample, this clone was seen many times. V usage is TRBV29-1 and J usage is TRBJ1-4; D possibly corresponds to TRBD1 (5 bases). The CDR3 has 13 residues. The V end was cut by 6 bases, the J end by 3 bases, with 11 bases between. Germline-derived CDR1 and CDR2 are SQVTM and ANQGSEA. DNA for the CDR3: TGCAGCGTGGCGGGGCAGCCTAATGAAAAACTGTTTTTT. This translates into CSVAGQPNEKLFF.

V and J are TRBV6-6 and TRBJ1-3; D is unresolved. This CDR3 is 12 amino acids long. Between the trimmed V and J ends, which lost 0 bases and 3 bases, there was a span of 0 bases. The germline V gene has CDR1 MNHNY and CDR2 SVGAGI (reference sequence). CDR3 DNA sequence: TGTGCCAGCAGTTACTCTGGAAACACCATATATTTT. It encodes CASSYSGNTIYF.

This clone was observed a few times. This sequence joins TRBV7-2 and TRBJ2-7; D could derive from TRBD1 or TRBD2 (5 bases each). Trimming took 4 bases from V and 3 from J, leaving 10 bases between them. The CDR3 has 13 residues. Germline V gene lookup returns CDR1 SGHTA and CDR2 FQGNSA. The CDR3 loop reads CASSSRDGYEQYF. The CDR3 DNA reads TGTGCCAGCAGCTCCAGGGACGGCTACGAGCAGTACTTC.

The V and J genes are TRBV7-6 and TRBJ2-1, with 7 nucleotides matching TRBD1. The CDR3 is 15 residues long. From germline, CDR1 is SGHVS and CDR2 FNYEAQ. V shed 3 bases and J 8 bases; nucleotides not matched to a gene: 10. The CDR3 sequence is CASSFYTQGKDEQFF. In DNA form, the CDR3 reads TGTGCCAGCAGCTTCTACACACAGGGGAAGGATGAGCAGTTCTTC.